One sample yielded the 27 T cell receptor beta chains listed below, sequenced in a study of OX40 agonist ivuxolimab in advanced cancers. Profiled with immunoSEQ multiplex PCR; TCRdb holds only in-frame clones, not every one. The repertoire holds about 65,000 clones, with about 92% as singletons. The specimen comprised CD4+ or CD8+ T cells sorted from blood, sampled in a trial of the OX40 agonist ivuxolimab. Source of these receptors: an adult with an advanced solid tumor such as melanoma, head and neck, liver or kidney cancer.

The V gene is TRBV2, the J gene TRBJ1-6, with unresolved D. This CDR3 spans 14 amino acids. Germline V CDR1 and CDR2: SNHLY, FYNNEI. V was shortened by 2 bases and J by 11 bases, with 13 bases between the two germline ends. The DNA of the CDR3 is TGTGCCAGCAGTGAATTTGAGGGTTGGGCACCCCTCCACTTT. Residues: CASSEFEGWAPLHF.

The gene calls are TRBV18 and TRBJ2-1; TRBD2 matches at 9 bases. CDR1 is KGHSH, CDR2 LQKENI, per germline. V lost 2 bases and J lost 7; bases outside the gene matches: 15. This CDR3 region has 18 residues. CDR3 amino acids: CASSPWTRGLAALNEQFF. As DNA, the CDR3 is TGTGCCAGCTCACCATGGACACGGGGACTAGCAGCCCTAAATGAGCAGTTCTTC. Together with reference TRBV18 and TRBJ2-1, the CDR3 gives the full variable domain: NAGVMQNPRHLVRRRGQEARLRCSPMKGHSHVYWYRQLPEEGLKFMVYLQKENIIDESGMPKERFSAEFPKEGPSILRIQQVVRGDSAAYFCASSPWTRGLAALNEQFFGPGTRLTVL.

The rearrangement uses TRBV10-1 and TRBJ2-3, with 9 bases identical to TRBD1. CDR3 length: 15 residues. V dropped 7 bases and J dropped 7; count of bases not matched to a gene: 12. CDR1 is WNHNN and CDR2 is SYGVQD in the germline V gene (reference sequence). CDR3 nucleotide sequence: TGCGCCAGCACCCTCGTGACAGGGGGGCTGCATACGCAGTATTTT. Amino acids: CASTLVTGGLHTQYF.

The rearrangement joins TRBV7-2 to TRBJ2-5; 9 bases are shared with TRBD2. J gave up 1 base and V 2 bases, and 2 bases lay outside the gene matches. The V gene's germline CDR1 is SGHTA and CDR2 FQGNSA. The CDR3 consists of 15 residues. CDR3 residues: CASSLQLAGQETQYF. The CDR3 region has the DNA TGTGCCAGCAGCTTACAACTAGCGGGCCAAGAGACCCAGTACTTC.

The V gene is TRBV2, the J gene TRBJ1-1; D gene unclear. V lost 2 bases, J lost 10 bases, and 14 bases lay in between. The CDR3 is made up of 13 amino acids. The germline V gene has CDR1 SNHLY and CDR2 FYNNEI. CDR3: CASSESASRGAFF. The CDR3 DNA reads TGTGCCAGCAGTGAAAGCGCTAGCCGTGGAGCTTTCTTT.

This chain uses TRBV5-6 with TRBJ2-3, with D hard to call. The CDR3 extends over 12 amino acids. The V gene's germline CDR1 is SGHDT and CDR2 YYEEEE. V lost 0 bases, J lost 5 bases, and 4 bases lay in between. CDR3 sequence: CASSLDEDTQYF. The CDR3 bases are TGTGCCAGCAGCTTGGACGAAGATACGCAGTATTTT.

The chain links TRBV6-1 to TRBJ1-5; 7 bases agree with TRBD1. The CDR3 contains 14 residues. CDR1 is MNHNS, CDR2 SASEGT, per germline. V trimming: 7 bases; J trimming: 7 bases; junction bases outside the gene matches: 10. The CDR3 protein is CASTNGAGGQPQHF. Here the CDR3 DNA reads TGTGCCAGCACCAACGGGGCAGGGGGACAGCCCCAGCATTTT.

The gene calls are TRBV10-3 and TRBJ2-1, with 9 bases lining up with TRBD2. The germline CDR1 and CDR2 sequences are ENHRY and SYGVKD. Trimming removed 11 bases from V and 5 bases from J; junction bases left unmatched: 4. This CDR3 comprises 12 residues. The CDR3 nucleotides are TGTGCCGTCCGGACTAGCGACAATGAGCAGTTCTTC. This translates into CAVRTSDNEQFF.

The V gene is TRBV9, the J gene TRBJ2-7; tentative D call: TRBD1 (6 bases). CDR1 is SGDLS and CDR2 is YYNGEE in the germline V gene. Trimming cost V 4 bases and J 2 bases, with 7 bases left between them. This CDR3 is 12 amino acids long. This CDR3 is CASSRDTYEQYF. CDR3 DNA: TGTGCCAGCAGCCGGGACACCTACGAGCAGTACTTC.

The chain recombines TRBV27 with TRBJ2-5; D is unclear. From germline, CDR1 is MNHEY and CDR2 SMNVEV (reference sequence). Deletions cut 7 bases from V and 5 bases from J, with 2 bases between. CDR3 length: 9 amino acids. The DNA of the CDR3 is TGTGCCAGCAATGAGACCCAGTACTTC. It translates to CASNETQYF.

The rearrangement links TRBV2 to TRBJ2-7; no clear D. The V end was cut by 0 bases, the J end by 0 bases, with 12 bases between. In germline, CDR1 is SNHLY, CDR2 FYNNEI. CDR3 length: 16 amino acids. The CDR3 protein is CASSEAAGYSSYEQYF. The CDR3 DNA sequence: TGTGCCAGCAGTGAAGCGGCCGGGTATTCCTCCTACGAGCAGTACTTC.

This clone appeared once. The V call is TRBV27, the J call TRBJ2-7; 13 nucleotides agree with TRBD2. Germline V CDR1 and CDR2: MNHEY, SMNVEV (reference sequence). The CDR3 is made up of 15 amino acids. V gave up 4 bases and J gave up 2 bases; unmatched junction bases: 2. Here the CDR3 DNA reads TGTGCCAGCAGTTCACTAGCGGGGGGGACCTACGAGCAGTACTTC. Translating it yields CASSSLAGGTYEQYF.

The J gene is TRBJ1-2, the V gene TRBV6-5, with 7 nucleotides matching TRBD1. Germline-derived CDR1 and CDR2 are MNHEY and SVGAGI. The CDR3 is 13 residues long. Losses at the gene ends were 4 bases for V and 4 bases for J; bases not matched to a gene: 3. The CDR3 DNA reads as TGTGCCAGCAGTTCCGGACAGGTCTATGGCTACACCTTC. Protein: CASSSGQVYGYTF.

The rearrangement uses TRBV6-1 and TRBJ1-6; unclear D gene. The CDR3 spans 16 residues. The V gene lost 1 base and the J gene lost 9 bases, with 16 bases spanning the gap. Germline V gives CDR1 MNHNS, CDR2 SASEGT. The CDR3: CASSEERQFLFSPLHF. The CDR3 coding sequence is TGTGCCAGCAGTGAAGAGAGGCAGTTTCTTTTTTCACCCCTCCACTTT.

The chain couples TRBV4-1 to TRBJ2-7, with a weak D call TRBD1 (5 bases). The V end was cut by 1 base, the J end by 5 bases, with 9 bases between. Germline CDR1 reads MGHRA; CDR2 reads YSYEKL. CDR3 length: 13 residues. The CDR3 here is CASSQVWGHEQYF. In DNA form, the CDR3 reads TGCGCCAGCAGCCAAGTTTGGGGCCACGAGCAGTACTTC.

This clone was seen a few times. The chain employs TRBV7-9 and TRBJ1-1, with D possibly TRBD1 on 5 matching bases. Trimming pared 5 bases from V and 1 base from J, leaving 8 bases between. The CDR3 is 13 residues long. CDR1 and CDR2 from the germline V gene are SEHNR and FQNEAQ (reference sequence). The CDR3 reads CASSIGGNTEAFF. The CDR3 region has the DNA TGTGCCAGCAGCATTGGGGGGAACACTGAAGCTTTCTTT.

V gene TRBV29-1 combines with J gene TRBJ2-1; D is uncertain. The CDR3 length is 13 residues. CDR1 is SQVTM and CDR2 is ANQGSEA in the germline V gene. V lost 5 bases to trimming and J lost 5 bases, with 13 bases between them. The CDR3 DNA sequence: TGCAGCGTTCGTTCCGGAGTAGACAATGAGCAGTTCTTC. It yields the protein CSVRSGVDNEQFF.

The genes are TRBV30 and TRBJ2-2; 12 nucleotides match TRBD2. The CDR3 contains 17 residues. Germline assignment: CDR1 GTSNPN and CDR2 SVGIG (reference sequence). Trimming took 2 bases from V and 3 from J; bases not matched to a gene: 7. The CDR3 DNA sequence: TGTGCCTGGAGTCACAGGACTAGCGGGGCGCACACCGGGGAGCTGTTTTTT. This gives the protein CAWSHRTSGAHTGELFF.

The V gene is TRBV9, the J gene TRBJ2-2; D is uncertain. V was shortened by 4 bases and J by 1 base, with 11 bases between the two germline ends. The germline V gene encodes CDR1 SGDLS and CDR2 YYNGEE. The CDR3 has 15 amino acids. CDR3 loop: CASSRNSQNTGELFF. DNA for the CDR3: TGTGCCAGCAGCCGTAACAGTCAGAACACCGGGGAGCTGTTTTTT.

In nucleotides, the CDR3 is TGCGCCAGCAGCTTGCAGGGTGGGGAGACCCAGTACTTC. Translating it yields CASSLQGGETQYF. The V and J genes are TRBV5-1 and TRBJ2-5, with D maybe TRBD1 (5 bases). V dropped 1 base and J dropped 5 bases, with 9 bases sitting between them. The CDR3 is 13 amino acids. Germline lookup yields CDR1 SGHRS and CDR2 YFSETQ.

The chain links TRBV5-1 to TRBJ2-2; 10 bases align to TRBD1. Germline loops: CDR1 SGHRS, CDR2 YFSETQ. The CDR3 contains 14 residues. J was trimmed by 7 bases and V by 4 bases; bases with no gene match: 4. CDR3 amino acids: CASSLGQGFGELFF. DNA for the CDR3: TGCGCCAGCAGCCTGGGACAGGGGTTCGGGGAGCTGTTTTTT.

This chain links TRBV9 with TRBJ1-4, with D perhaps matching TRBD1 (5 bases). V was shortened by 0 bases and J by 7 bases, with 13 bases between the two germline ends. The CDR3 consists of 15 residues. In germline, CDR1 is SGDLS, CDR2 YYNGEE. CDR3 residues: CASSVGWGVGEKLFF. CDR3 sequence (DNA): TGTGCCAGCAGCGTAGGGTGGGGGGTCGGTGAAAAACTGTTTTTT.

This rearrangement joins TRBV4-1 to TRBJ2-1; D may be TRBD1 or TRBD2 (5 bases each). The CDR3 totals 12 residues. Looked up from germline, CDR1 is MGHRA and CDR2 is YSYEKL. Trimming stripped 4 bases from V and 12 bases from J, with 13 bases between. Here the CDR3 reads CASSLEGGGQFF. DNA of the CDR3: TGCGCCAGCAGCCTCGAAGGTGGGGGGCAGTTCTTC.

This clone was seen only once. The rearrangement joins TRBV5-6 to TRBJ1-2, with D possibly being TRBD1 (5 bases). V was pared by 0 bases and J by 2 bases, with 8 bases between. The CDR3 length is 14 residues. CDR1 and CDR2 from the germline V gene are SGHDT and YYEEEE. The CDR3 DNA is TGTGCCAGCAGCTTGGACGGGACCAACTATGGCTACACCTTC. The encoded protein is CASSLDGTNYGYTF.

The chain has TRBV5-1 and TRBJ2-3; tentatively, D is TRBD2 (7 bases). Germline assignment: CDR1 SGHRS and CDR2 YFSETQ. The V and J ends lost 4 bases and 1 base respectively, with 22 bases between them. The CDR3 is 18 amino acids. DNA of the CDR3: TGCGCCAGCAGCCCGGAGCTCTTTGGCGGGGGCCGCACAGATACGCAGTATTTT. Encoded protein: CASSPELFGGGRTDTQYF.

About this clone: Other DNA sequences within the sample encode an identical CDR3. The chain joins TRBV5-4 to TRBJ2-7, with 8 bases lining up with TRBD1. V lost 2 bases to trimming and J lost 0 bases; unmatched junction nucleotides: 4. The V gene's germline CDR1 is SGHNT and CDR2 YYREEE (reference sequence). The CDR3 length is 15 residues. CDR3 loop: CASSFGQGASYEQYF. CDR3 in DNA: TGTGCCAGCAGCTTTGGACAGGGAGCCTCCTACGAGCAGTACTTC.

The V gene is TRBV7-8, the J gene TRBJ2-1; TRBD1 aligns across 8 bases. The CDR3 is 16 residues long. Germline CDR1 and CDR2: SGHVS and FQNEAQ. V shed 1 base and J 8 bases; nucleotides not matched to a gene: 10. CDR3 sequence (DNA): TGTGCCAGCAGCTTAGTACCAGGGGGCTTGGTAGATGAGCAGTTCTTC. Translated: CASSLVPGGLVDEQFF.